A single sample gave rise to the 19 T cell receptor beta chains below, sequenced in a study of blood T cell repertoires in COVID-19. Data came from immunoSEQ multiplex PCR; TCRdb stores just in-frame clones and leaves some out. The profile covers 200,000 to 250,000 clones, with roughly 85% appearing a single time and approximately 4% taken by the ten largest. Material for sequencing was peripheral blood. The receptors originated from a woman at least 80 years old with acute or convalescent COVID-19.

CDR3 region: CASSYGTGPMNTEAFF. As DNA, the CDR3 is TGTGCCAGCAGCTACGGGACAGGCCCTATGAACACTGAAGCTTTCTTT. This chain connects TRBV7-3 to TRBJ1-1; 8 nucleotides align to TRBD1. The CDR3 spans 16 residues. The V gene end was trimmed by 4 bases and the J gene end by 0 bases; junction bases not matched to a gene: 7. Germline V gene lookup returns CDR1 SGHTA and CDR2 FQGTGA.

The chain carries TRBV5-4 and TRBJ1-5, with 7 nucleotides matching TRBD1. This CDR3 spans 15 amino acids. From germline, CDR1 is SGHNT and CDR2 YYREEE (reference sequence). After removal of 5 bases from V and 3 bases from J, the junction contained 8 bases not matched to a gene. CDR3 amino acids: CASSQGGQFNQPQHF. CDR3 bases: TGTGCCAGCAGTCAGGGGGGACAGTTCAATCAGCCCCAGCATTTT.

The V call is TRBV6-2 or TRBV6-3, the J call TRBJ2-3; 7 bases agree with TRBD1. The length of the CDR3 is 15 residues. Germline assignment: CDR1 MNHEY and CDR2 SVGEGT. J was trimmed by 5 bases and V by 5 bases; bases with no gene match: 10. DNA for the CDR3: TGTGCCAGCAGTGTGAAGGGGGCGGTCGAAGATACGCAGTATTTT. The encoded protein is CASSVKGAVEDTQYF.

The V call is TRBV5-4, the J call TRBJ1-4; D is uncertain. This CDR3 region has 15 residues. From germline, CDR1 is SGHNT and CDR2 YYREEE (reference sequence). V lost 4 bases and J lost 3, with 13 bases in between. CDR3 in DNA: TGTGCCAGCAGCCCGGAGGGCGGGGCTAATGAAAAACTGTTTTTT. This codes for CASSPEGGANEKLFF.

The chain carries TRBV2 and TRBJ1-6; D is uncertain. The germline V gene encodes CDR1 SNHLY and CDR2 FYNNEI. The CDR3 extends over 15 amino acids. Trimming cost V 5 bases and J 0 bases, with 8 bases left between them. DNA of the CDR3: TGTGCCAGCAGTATAACAGACTCCTATAATTCACCCCTCCACTTT. Translation: CASSITDSYNSPLHF.

This chain links TRBV11-3 with TRBJ2-3; D is perhaps TRBD2 (7 bases). The CDR3 runs to 15 residues. The germline V gene encodes CDR1 SGHNT and CDR2 YENEEA. V lost 5 bases and J 5 bases, leaving 17 bases between the germline ends. The CDR3 region has the DNA TGTGCCAGCAGCCCCCCCGAAGGGGGGGTAGATACGCAGTATTTT. Its translation: CASSPPEGGVDTQYF.

This clone has a handful of counts. The gene calls are TRBV7-9 and TRBJ2-7; 11 bases align to TRBD1. CDR1 SEHNR and CDR2 FQNEAQ come from the germline V gene (reference sequence). The CDR3 spans 15 residues. V gave up 5 bases and J gave up 7 bases; unmatched junction bases: 10. CDR3 protein: CASSQRTGGGGEQYF. In DNA, the CDR3 is TGTGCCAGCAGCCAAAGGACAGGGGGCGGAGGAGAGCAGTACTTC.

The V and J genes are TRBV7-9 and TRBJ2-1; 8 nucleotides match TRBD1. The CDR3 loop spans 15 amino acids. The germline gives CDR1 SEHNR, CDR2 FQNEAQ (reference sequence). The V segment lost 2 bases and the J segment 10 bases; nucleotides outside the gene matches: 10. CDR3: CASSLTGGRGREQFF. CDR3 coding DNA: TGTGCCAGCAGCTTAACAGGGGGTCGGGGTCGGGAGCAGTTCTTC.

The chain links TRBV12-3 or TRBV12-4 to TRBJ1-1; 7 nucleotides match TRBD1. Trimming took 7 bases from V and 9 from J; bases not matched to a gene: 5. The CDR3 is 11 residues long. CDR3 sequence reads: CASTYRGQAFF. The CDR3 coding sequence is TGTGCCAGCACCTACAGGGGCCAAGCTTTCTTT.

V is TRBV30 and J is TRBJ1-2; D unresolved. Germline V gene data show CDR1 as GTSNPN and CDR2 as SVGIG (reference sequence). With 1 base removed from V and 0 bases from J, the gap between germline ends came to 15 bases. This CDR3 has 16 amino acids. CDR3 loop: CAWSGAYSGTNYGYTF. CDR3 nucleotides: TGTGCCTGGAGTGGAGCTTATTCCGGGACTAACTATGGCTACACCTTC.

This clone was counted a few times. Here the CDR3 reads CASSGGLNQPQHF. The CDR3 DNA follows: TGTGCCAGCAGCGGTGGCCTCAATCAGCCCCAGCATTTT. The chain employs TRBV9 and TRBJ1-5; no definite D call. Germline V gene lookup returns CDR1 SGDLS and CDR2 YYNGEE. The CDR3 has 13 amino acids. The V and J ends lost 3 bases and 3 bases respectively, with 7 bases between them.

The chain couples TRBV5-8 to TRBJ2-3; D remains ambiguous. The ends were cut back, 0 bases at V and 4 bases at J, with 15 bases in the middle. The CDR3 is made up of 16 amino acids. CDR1 and CDR2 from the germline V gene are SGHTS and YDEGEE. The CDR3 nucleotides read TGTGCCAGCAGCTTGGGTTGGGTTGAGGTCGCAGATACGCAGTATTTT. Translation: CASSLGWVEVADTQYF.

The J gene is TRBJ2-1, the V gene TRBV29-1; tentatively, D is TRBD1 (6 bases). Germline assignment: CDR1 SQVTM and CDR2 ANQGSEA. The CDR3 is 12 residues long. The V gene lost 6 bases and the J gene lost 7 bases, with 13 bases spanning the gap. Here the CDR3 DNA reads TGCAGCGTCACTCAGGGGCGAAATGAGCAGTTCTTC. Protein product: CSVTQGRNEQFF.

This sequence joins TRBV2 and TRBJ1-4, with 11 bases aligning to TRBD1. Germline V gene lookup returns CDR1 SNHLY and CDR2 FYNNEI. Trimming removed 8 bases from V and 7 bases from J; junction bases left unmatched: 3. This CDR3 has 13 amino acids. CDR3 sequence: CASGGQGGEKLFF. Here the CDR3 DNA reads TGTGCCAGCGGGGGACAGGGGGGTGAAAAACTGTTTTTT.

The CDR3 nucleotides are TGTGCCAGCAGTTTTCCCAACAGGGACAGTGAAGCTTTCTTT. As protein: CASSFPNRDSEAFF. The chain combines TRBV28 with TRBJ1-1; 7 bases fit TRBD1. CDR1 is MDHEN, CDR2 SYDVKM, per germline. With 3 bases clipped from V and 7 bases from J, the junction kept 8 bases outside the gene matches. CDR3 length equals 14 residues.

The CDR3 spells CASSQDFVNTEAFF. The CDR3 DNA follows: TGTGCCAGCAGCCAAGATTTCGTGAACACTGAAGCTTTCTTT. The chain carries TRBV3-1 (or the pseudogene TRBV3-2) and TRBJ1-1; D remains ambiguous. Germline V gene sequence: CDR1 LGHDT, CDR2 YNNKEL (reference sequence). The V end was cut by 0 bases, the J end by 0 bases, with 5 bases between. This CDR3 has 14 residues.

The rearrangement uses TRBV19 and TRBJ1-6; TRBD1 agrees at 7 bases. Germline-derived CDR1 and CDR2 are LNHDA and SQIVND (reference sequence). The length of the CDR3 is 14 residues. V shed 6 bases, J shed 9 bases, and the junction held 8 bases outside the gene matches. CDR3 region: CASSRDRVSSPLHF. The CDR3 bases are TGTGCCAGTAGCCGTGACAGGGTCAGTTCACCCCTCCACTTT.

This clone has just one count. The chain joins TRBV10-2 to TRBJ1-3; D might be TRBD1 (6 bases). The CDR3 is made up of 14 amino acids. Germline loops: CDR1 WSHSY, CDR2 SAAADI. Trimming took 3 bases from V and 4 from J, leaving 10 bases between them. The CDR3 loop is CASSEQGGGNTIYF. The DNA of the CDR3 is TGCGCCAGCAGTGAACAGGGTGGAGGAAACACCATATATTTT.

The chain employs TRBV30 and TRBJ1-6, with D tentatively TRBD1 (5 bases). Germline loops: CDR1 GTSNPN, CDR2 SVGIG (reference sequence). This CDR3 region has 15 residues. Trimming cost V 4 bases and J 10 bases, with 20 bases left between them. The CDR3 reads CAWTPRGGIASPLHF. The CDR3 DNA reads as TGTGCCTGGACCCCCCGGGGGGGAATTGCCTCACCCCTCCACTTT.